This is a list of T cell receptor beta chains from one sample in a study of breast tumors, draining lymph nodes, adjacent tissues. TCRdb reprocessed the multiplex PCR reads via MiXCR and lists one record per CDR3 protein. Here the sample spans 150,000 to 200,000 distinct CDR3 sequences, about 30% being singletons. The material sequenced was axillary lymph node tissue. The receptors were sampled from a female donor with breast cancer. Some clones in this sample may be carry-over from other donors' samples. CDR3s include the opening cysteine and the closing phenylalanine or tryptophan. D genes are given only for firm matches. Size tells how often a clone was seen (once, few, many) or the class of an expanded clone, and some rows leave it out.

J gene: TRBJ2-7; CDR3 length: 19; V gene: TRBV4-1; clone size: many; D gene: TRBD2; CDR3 protein: CASSQVGKSGRNPPVEQYF; CDR3 DNA: TGCGCCAGCAGCCAAGTGGGGAAAAGCGGGAGGAACCCCCCGGTCGAGCAGTACTTC
J gene: TRBJ1-2; CDR3 length: 14; V gene: TRBV12-3/TRBV12-4; clone size: many; D gene: NA; CDR3 protein: CASTSGLFRHGYTF; CDR3 DNA: TGTGCCAGCACTTCGGGACTCTTCAGGCATGGCTACACCTTC
J gene: TRBJ1-6; CDR3 length: 13; V gene: TRBV6-1; clone size: many; D gene: NA; CDR3 protein: CASSRTERGPLHF; CDR3 DNA: TGTGCCAGCAGTCGGACCGAGCGAGGGCCCCTCCACTTT
J gene: TRBJ2-5; CDR3 length: 15; V gene: TRBV7-8; clone size: NA; D gene: NA; CDR3 protein: CASSLKGAMGETQHF; CDR3 DNA: TGTGCCAGCAGCTTAAAGGGCGCCATGGGGGAGACCCAGCACTTC
J gene: TRBJ1-5; CDR3 length: 13; V gene: TRBV10-3; clone size: NA; D gene: NA; CDR3 protein: CASSDSSNQPQHF; CDR3 DNA: TGTGCCAGCAGTGACAGTTCCAATCAGCCCCAGCATTTT
J gene: TRBJ1-2; CDR3 length: 12; V gene: TRBV29-1; clone size: NA; D gene: TRBD1; CDR3 protein: CSVTGGNYGYTF; CDR3 DNA: TGCAGCGTCACAGGGGGCAACTATGGCTACACCTTC
J gene: TRBJ2-3; CDR3 length: 17; V gene: TRBV24-1; clone size: NA; D gene: NA; CDR3 protein: CATGGVDRISSTDTRYF; CDR3 DNA: TGTGCCACCGGTGGGGTCGATCGGATTTCTAGCACAGATACGCGGTATTTT
J gene: TRBJ1-6; CDR3 length: 16; V gene: TRBV11-2; clone size: NA; D gene: NA; CDR3 protein: CASSLGGGRRNSPLHF; CDR3 DNA: TGTGCCAGCAGCTTAGGAGGGGGTCGACGCAATTCACCCCTCCACTTT
J gene: TRBJ1-2; CDR3 length: 13; V gene: TRBV29-1; clone size: NA; D gene: NA; CDR3 protein: CSVPDALVDGYTF; CDR3 DNA: TGCAGCGTTCCCGACGCCCTTGTGGATGGCTACACCTTC
J gene: TRBJ1-1; CDR3 length: 14; V gene: TRBV7-6; clone size: few; D gene: NA; CDR3 protein: CASSLRAGNTEAFF; CDR3 DNA: TGTGCCAGCAGTCTCAGGGCCGGGAACACTGAAGCTTTCTTT
J gene: TRBJ2-7; CDR3 length: 13; V gene: TRBV7-3; clone size: many; D gene: TRBD2; CDR3 protein: CASSRGLEGEQYF; CDR3 DNA: TGTGCCAGCAGCAGGGGACTAGAGGGCGAGCAGTACTTC
J gene: TRBJ2-7; CDR3 length: 11; V gene: TRBV28; clone size: many; D gene: NA; CDR3 protein: CASGERYEQYF; CDR3 DNA: TGTGCCAGTGGGGAGAGGTACGAGCAGTACTTC
J gene: TRBJ2-3; CDR3 length: 17; V gene: TRBV7-3; clone size: NA; D gene: TRBD2; CDR3 protein: CASSSPSGRVGADTQYF; CDR3 DNA: TGTGCCAGCAGCTCCCCTAGCGGGAGGGTTGGGGCAGATACGCAGTATTTT
J gene: TRBJ2-3; CDR3 length: 15; V gene: TRBV11-2; clone size: many; D gene: NA; CDR3 protein: CASSPGPAAMDTQYF; CDR3 DNA: TGTGCCAGCAGCCCGGGGCCTGCAGCGATGGATACGCAGTATTTT
J gene: TRBJ1-6; CDR3 length: 15; V gene: TRBV28; clone size: many; D gene: TRBD1; CDR3 protein: CASRLDRGGDSPLHF; CDR3 DNA: TGTGCCAGCAGGTTGGACAGGGGCGGTGATTCACCCCTCCACTTT
J gene: TRBJ2-7; CDR3 length: 15; V gene: TRBV6-5; clone size: many; D gene: NA; CDR3 protein: CASSSPHRAHYEQYF; CDR3 DNA: TGTGCCAGCAGTAGCCCCCACAGGGCGCATTACGAGCAGTACTTC
J gene: TRBJ1-1; CDR3 length: 15; V gene: TRBV6-6; clone size: few; D gene: NA; CDR3 protein: CASSYPETMNTEAFF; CDR3 DNA: TGTGCCAGCAGTTACCCGGAGACAATGAACACTGAAGCTTTCTTT
J gene: TRBJ1-5; CDR3 length: 15; V gene: TRBV6-1; clone size: many; D gene: TRBD1; CDR3 protein: CASRQTGALNQPQHF; CDR3 DNA: TGTGCCAGCAGGCAGACAGGGGCTTTAAATCAGCCCCAGCATTTT
J gene: TRBJ2-1; CDR3 length: 14; V gene: TRBV5-1; clone size: NA; D gene: TRBD1; CDR3 protein: CASSITGTGNEQFF; CDR3 DNA: TGCGCCAGCAGCATCACCGGGACAGGGAATGAGCAGTTCTTC
J gene: TRBJ2-5; CDR3 length: 15; V gene: TRBV24-1; clone size: NA; D gene: NA; CDR3 protein: CATSSQVLPQETQYF; CDR3 DNA: TGTGCCACCAGCAGCCAAGTGCTTCCCCAAGAGACCCAGTACTTC
J gene: TRBJ1-6; CDR3 length: 14; V gene: TRBV19; clone size: NA; D gene: TRBD1; CDR3 protein: CASDTGGTNSPLHF; CDR3 DNA: TGTGCCAGTGACACAGGGGGAACTAATTCACCCCTCCACTTT
J gene: TRBJ1-2; CDR3 length: 16; V gene: TRBV18; clone size: NA; D gene: TRBD1; CDR3 protein: CASSASTGGENYGYTF; CDR3 DNA: TGTGCCAGCTCAGCCTCGACAGGGGGAGAAAACTATGGCTACACCTTC
J gene: TRBJ1-1; CDR3 length: 15; V gene: TRBV19; clone size: NA; D gene: TRBD1; CDR3 protein: CASSIEDRVNTEAFF; CDR3 DNA: TGTGCCAGTAGTATCGAGGACAGGGTAAACACTGAAGCTTTCTTT
J gene: TRBJ2-7; CDR3 length: 15; V gene: TRBV4-1; clone size: many; D gene: NA; CDR3 protein: CASSQEISHIYEQYF; CDR3 DNA: TGCGCCAGCAGCCAAGAGATCTCCCATATCTACGAGCAGTACTTC
J gene: TRBJ2-2; CDR3 length: 15; V gene: TRBV15; clone size: many; D gene: TRBD1; CDR3 protein: CATSRGTGGTGELFF; CDR3 DNA: TGTGCCACCAGCAGGGGGACAGGGGGAACCGGGGAGCTGTTTTTT
J gene: TRBJ2-2; CDR3 length: 15; V gene: TRBV24-1; clone size: NA; D gene: TRBD2; CDR3 protein: CATSDQETSGRELFF; CDR3 DNA: TGTGCCACCAGTGATCAGGAGACTAGCGGGAGGGAGCTGTTTTTT
J gene: TRBJ2-7; CDR3 length: 15; V gene: TRBV20-1; clone size: many; D gene: TRBD2; CDR3 protein: CSARGGRQREDEQYF; CDR3 DNA: TGCAGTGCTAGAGGTGGGCGCCAGCGGGAGGACGAGCAGTACTTC
J gene: TRBJ1-1; CDR3 length: 14; V gene: TRBV29-1; clone size: NA; D gene: NA; CDR3 protein: CSVEIRLQNTEAFF; CDR3 DNA: TGCAGCGTTGAGATACGACTTCAGAACACTGAAGCTTTCTTT
J gene: TRBJ1-5; CDR3 length: 14; V gene: TRBV7-8; clone size: many; D gene: NA; CDR3 protein: CASSFAAGNQPQHF; CDR3 DNA: TGTGCCAGCAGCTTTGCGGCAGGCAATCAGCCCCAGCATTTT
J gene: TRBJ1-5; CDR3 length: 14; V gene: TRBV7-8; clone size: NA; D gene: NA; CDR3 protein: CASSLESGIQPQHF; CDR3 DNA: TGTGCCAGCAGCTTAGAGTCAGGTATCCAGCCCCAGCATTTT
J gene: TRBJ1-1; CDR3 length: 13; V gene: TRBV10-3; clone size: few; D gene: NA; CDR3 protein: CAISESVRVEAFF; CDR3 DNA: TGTGCCATCAGTGAGTCCGTACGGGTTGAAGCTTTCTTT
J gene: TRBJ2-7; CDR3 length: 14; V gene: TRBV6-2/TRBV6-3; clone size: many; D gene: TRBD2; CDR3 protein: CAGSPSGSLYEQYF; CDR3 DNA: TGTGCCGGAAGTCCTAGCGGCTCACTCTACGAGCAGTACTTC
J gene: TRBJ2-7; CDR3 length: 14; V gene: TRBV28; clone size: many; D gene: NA; CDR3 protein: CASSLNGPPYEQYF; CDR3 DNA: TGTGCCAGCAGTTTAAACGGGCCCCCCTACGAGCAGTACTTC
J gene: TRBJ2-7; CDR3 length: 12; V gene: TRBV7-9; clone size: many; D gene: NA; CDR3 protein: CASSWQTYEQYF; CDR3 DNA: TGTGCCAGCAGCTGGCAGACCTACGAGCAGTACTTC
J gene: TRBJ2-3; CDR3 length: 13; V gene: TRBV11-2; clone size: many; D gene: NA; CDR3 protein: CASSFISTDTQYF; CDR3 DNA: TGTGCCAGCAGCTTTATATCCACAGATACGCAGTATTTT
J gene: TRBJ2-1; CDR3 length: 13; V gene: TRBV24-1; clone size: many; D gene: TRBD1; CDR3 protein: CATSEPAGGEQFF; CDR3 DNA: TGTGCCACCAGTGAGCCCGCAGGGGGTGAGCAGTTCTTC
J gene: TRBJ2-5; CDR3 length: 14; V gene: TRBV30; clone size: many; D gene: NA; CDR3 protein: CAWEGVTQQETQYF; CDR3 DNA: TGTGCCTGGGAAGGGGTCACCCAGCAAGAGACCCAGTACTTC
J gene: TRBJ2-2; CDR3 length: 15; V gene: TRBV3-1; clone size: NA; D gene: NA; CDR3 protein: CAGRKRAANTEELFF; CDR3 DNA: TGTGCCGGCAGGAAGCGGGCGGCGAACACCGAGGAGCTGTTTTTT
J gene: TRBJ1-4; CDR3 length: 15; V gene: TRBV27; clone size: many; D gene: NA; CDR3 protein: CASSPSGSAFEKLFF; CDR3 DNA: TGTGCCAGCAGTCCATCCGGGTCGGCGTTTGAAAAACTGTTTTTT
J gene: TRBJ2-1; CDR3 length: 12; V gene: TRBV27; clone size: few; D gene: NA; CDR3 protein: CASSLPGGQQFF; CDR3 DNA: TGTGCCAGCAGTTTACCCGGAGGCCAGCAGTTCTTC
J gene: TRBJ1-2; CDR3 length: 13; V gene: TRBV10-2; clone size: many; D gene: NA; CDR3 protein: CASRNSIPYGYTF; CDR3 DNA: TGCGCCAGCAGAAACAGCATCCCCTATGGCTACACCTTC
J gene: TRBJ2-7; CDR3 length: 14; V gene: TRBV15; clone size: many; D gene: NA; CDR3 protein: CATSSDPAAYEQYF; CDR3 DNA: TGTGCCACCAGCAGTGACCCGGCTGCATACGAGCAGTACTTC
J gene: TRBJ2-2; CDR3 length: 15; V gene: TRBV5-1; clone size: many; D gene: NA; CDR3 protein: CASSPDGQNTGELFF; CDR3 DNA: TGCGCCAGCAGCCCGGATGGACAGAACACCGGGGAGCTGTTTTTT
J gene: TRBJ2-3; CDR3 length: 14; V gene: TRBV20-1; clone size: NA; D gene: TRBD2; CDR3 protein: CSARTSGSTATQYF; CDR3 DNA: TGCAGTGCCCGGACTAGCGGTAGCACAGCTACGCAGTATTTT
J gene: TRBJ1-5; CDR3 length: 14; V gene: TRBV20-1; clone size: many; D gene: NA; CDR3 protein: CSAPRRGGNQPQHF; CDR3 DNA: TGCAGTGCACCCCGGAGGGGGGGCAATCAGCCCCAGCATTTT
J gene: TRBJ1-1; CDR3 length: 12; V gene: TRBV7-2; clone size: NA; D gene: TRBD1; CDR3 protein: CASSLDRVGAFF; CDR3 DNA: TGTGCCAGCAGCCTGGACAGGGTAGGAGCTTTCTTT
J gene: TRBJ1-6; CDR3 length: 14; V gene: TRBV6-6; clone size: many; D gene: NA; CDR3 protein: CASSYTNYNSPLHF; CDR3 DNA: TGTGCCAGCAGTTACACTAACTATAATTCACCCCTCCACTTT
J gene: TRBJ1-2; CDR3 length: 16; V gene: TRBV11-2; clone size: once; D gene: NA; CDR3 protein: CASSLTGAGDGYGYTF; CDR3 DNA: TGTGCCAGCAGCCTTACCGGGGCAGGGGATGGCTATGGCTACACCTTC
J gene: TRBJ2-2; CDR3 length: 16; V gene: TRBV28; clone size: many; D gene: TRBD1; CDR3 protein: CASSSYRGPDTGELFF; CDR3 DNA: TGTGCCAGCAGTTCATACAGGGGGCCCGACACCGGGGAGCTGTTTTTT
J gene: TRBJ1-4; CDR3 length: 17; V gene: TRBV6-6; clone size: NA; D gene: NA; CDR3 protein: CATSHRRARADNEKLFF; CDR3 DNA: TGTGCCACCAGTCATCGTCGAGCTAGAGCGGACAATGAAAAACTGTTTTTT
J gene: TRBJ1-5; CDR3 length: 15; V gene: TRBV19; clone size: NA; D gene: TRBD1; CDR3 protein: CASNNRGVGSQPQHF; CDR3 DNA: TGTGCCAGTAACAACAGGGGGGTAGGTAGTCAGCCCCAGCATTTT
J gene: TRBJ1-2; CDR3 length: 13; V gene: TRBV30; clone size: NA; D gene: TRBD1; CDR3 protein: CASRTGNLYGYTF; CDR3 DNA: TGTGCCTCAAGGACAGGGAATCTCTATGGCTACACCTTC
J gene: TRBJ1-4; CDR3 length: 13; V gene: TRBV15; clone size: NA; D gene: NA; CDR3 protein: CATSRGMDEKLFF; CDR3 DNA: TGTGCCACCAGCAGGGGCATGGATGAAAAACTGTTTTTT
J gene: TRBJ2-7; CDR3 length: 15; V gene: TRBV20-1; clone size: many; D gene: NA; CDR3 protein: CSARDLTLSLYEQYF; CDR3 DNA: TGCAGTGCTAGAGATCTGACTCTTAGTTTGTACGAGCAGTACTTC
J gene: TRBJ2-5; CDR3 length: 16; V gene: TRBV4-3; clone size: many; D gene: TRBD2; CDR3 protein: CASSQVWGLAGETQYF; CDR3 DNA: TGCGCCAGCAGCCAAGTCTGGGGACTAGCAGGAGAGACCCAGTACTTC
J gene: TRBJ1-6; CDR3 length: 13; V gene: TRBV14; clone size: many; D gene: NA; CDR3 protein: CASSQARGLDLHF; CDR3 DNA: TGTGCCAGCAGCCAAGCCCGGGGCCTAGACCTCCACTTT
J gene: TRBJ2-4; CDR3 length: 11; V gene: TRBV20-1; clone size: NA; D gene: NA; CDR3 protein: CSASTGLIQSF; CDR3 DNA: TGCAGTGCTAGTACAGGGTTGATTCAGTCCTTC